These 25 T cell receptor beta chains came from one sample sequenced in a study of T cells after yellow fever vaccination. MiXCR was run by TCRdb on the 5' RACE reads, yielding one entry per CDR3 protein. The repertoire includes some 420,000 distinct CDR3 sequences, roughly a sixth of them detected once, and roughly 19% sits in the top ten. The starting material was PBMCs, obtained before the yellow fever booster vaccination. Receptors originate from a man aged 18 to 30 who received the YFV17D yellow fever vaccine.

The chain employs TRBV27 and TRBJ1-2, with 8 bases lining up with TRBD1. The CDR3 contains 14 residues. The germline gives CDR1 MNHEY, CDR2 SMNVEV (reference sequence). V shed 6 bases and J 5 bases; nucleotides not matched to a gene: 8. CDR3 residues: CASSLQGARYGYTF. The CDR3 coding sequence is TGTGCCAGCAGCCTGCAGGGGGCGAGATATGGCTACACCTTC.

This clonotype was counted a single time. The CDR3 is CASRWSTRIGQETQYF. The CDR3 coding sequence is TGCGCCAGCAGATGGAGCACCCGAATTGGGCAAGAGACCCAGTACTTC. The J gene is TRBJ2-5, the V gene TRBV5-1; no definite D call. Germline assignment: CDR1 SGHRS and CDR2 YFSETQ. The CDR3 runs to 16 residues. V was pared by 5 bases and J by 2 bases, with 19 bases between.

This rearrangement joins TRBV6-5 to TRBJ2-2; perhaps D is TRBD1 or TRBD2 (5 bases each). Trimming removed 3 bases at V and 8 bases at J, with 13 bases between. The CDR3 has 14 residues. Germline V CDR1 and CDR2: MNHEY, SVGAGI. CDR3 residues: CASSYRGRGGELFF. DNA for the CDR3: TGTGCCAGCAGTTATAGGGGCCGAGGGGGGGAGCTGTTTTTT.

The chain joins TRBV7-8 to TRBJ1-2; a weak D match, TRBD1 (5 bases). Looked up from germline, CDR1 is SGHVS and CDR2 is FQNEAQ. This CDR3 has 14 residues. V was trimmed by 5 bases and J by 2 bases, leaving 12 bases between them. The CDR3 DNA reads TGTGCCAGCAGCGTTCGGTCAGGGAACTATGGCTACACCTTC. Translating gives CASSVRSGNYGYTF.

In this sample, this clonotype turned up many times. The V gene is TRBV4-1, the J gene TRBJ1-6; D unclear. CDR1 and CDR2 (germline): MGHRA, YSYEKL. This CDR3 contains 13 residues. Between the trimmed V and J ends, which lost 0 bases and 14 bases, there was a span of 11 bases. Here the CDR3 reads CASSQDLEASLHF. CDR3 bases: TGCGCCAGCAGCCAAGATCTCGAAGCTTCCCTCCACTTT.

This clonotype was counted only a few times. The CDR3 DNA sequence: TGCGCCAGCAGCCAAGATCCGGTAGCGGGGTACAATGAGCAGTTCTTC. Translation gives CASSQDPVAGYNEQFF. The rearrangement joins TRBV4-3 to TRBJ2-1; 8 bases line up with TRBD2. In germline, CDR1 is LGHNA, CDR2 YSLEER. There are 16 residues in the CDR3. After removal of 0 bases from V and 4 bases from J, the junction contained 5 bases not matched to a gene.

This clonotype was recorded a few times. This chain links TRBV29-1 with TRBJ2-3, with D perhaps matching TRBD1 or TRBD2 (6 bases each). The germline V and J ends were trimmed by 0 bases and 10 bases, with 14 bases remaining between them. Germline assignment: CDR1 SQVTM and CDR2 ANQGSEA. CDR3 length: 13 amino acids. The DNA of the CDR3 is TGCAGCGTTGAAGATCGAACTAGGGGGGCGCAGTATTTT. Protein: CSVEDRTRGAQYF.

This clonotype was counted ten times or more. This chain connects TRBV9 to TRBJ2-3, with 9 bases fitting TRBD1. The CDR3 is made up of 15 amino acids. V lost 4 bases, J lost 1 base, and 4 bases stayed unmatched. CDR1 is SGDLS and CDR2 is YYNGEE in the germline V gene. The CDR3 DNA follows: TGTGCCAGCAGCTTGAGGACAGGGGGCACAGATACGCAGTATTTT. Protein: CASSLRTGGTDTQYF.

This clonotype was detected a few times. V and J are TRBV20-1 and TRBJ2-3; the D gene is possibly TRBD2 (6 bases). Germline-derived CDR1 and CDR2 are DFQATT and SNEGSKA (reference sequence). CDR3 size: 16 residues. Trimming left V 6 bases short and J 3 bases short, with 22 bases between. The chain's CDR3 is CSATMGGKDWTDTQYF. In nucleotides, the CDR3 is TGCAGTGCCACAATGGGGGGAAAGGATTGGACAGATACGCAGTATTTT.

This clonotype was observed at least ten times. V and J are TRBV6-2 or TRBV6-3 and TRBJ2-7; D is unresolved. CDR1 MNHEY and CDR2 SVGEGT come from the germline V gene. V was pared by 6 bases and J by 5 bases, with 17 bases between. CDR3 length equals 14 residues. This CDR3 reads CASSPRGRGDEQYF. In DNA, the CDR3 is TGTGCCAGCAGCCCCAGAGGCCGTGGGGACGAGCAGTACTTC.

A few counts support this clonotype. The rearrangement joins TRBV6-2 or TRBV6-3 to TRBJ1-5; D possibly corresponds to TRBD1 (5 bases). Between the trimmed V and J ends, which lost 2 bases and 1 base, there was a span of 12 bases. The CDR3 runs to 16 residues. From germline, CDR1 is MNHEY and CDR2 SVGEGT. The CDR3 sequence is CASSYRGRESNQPQHF. CDR3 DNA sequence: TGTGCCAGCAGTTACCGAGGCAGGGAAAGCAATCAGCCCCAGCATTTT.

This clonotype was seen only a few times. This chain links TRBV4-3 with TRBJ2-6; unclear D gene. The CDR3 runs to 16 residues. Germline V lookup: CDR1 LGHNA, CDR2 YSLEER. The germline V and J ends were trimmed by 0 bases and 0 bases, with 6 bases remaining between them. The chain's CDR3 is CASSQDRGSGANVLTF. The CDR3 nucleotides are TGCGCCAGCAGCCAAGATAGAGGCTCTGGGGCCAACGTCCTGACTTTC.

The chain couples TRBV12-3 or TRBV12-4 to TRBJ2-1; a weak D match, TRBD2 (5 bases). V was pared by 2 bases and J by 14 bases, with 16 bases between. The CDR3 has 13 amino acids. The DNA of the CDR3 is TGTGCCAGCAGTTTATCTAGCACCTCCCTGGAGTTCTTC. Amino acids: CASSLSSTSLEFF.

This clonotype was counted only a few times. CDR3 residues: CASSTRNIQYF. In DNA form, the CDR3 reads TGTGCCAGTAGTACTCGAAACATTCAGTACTTC. The chain uses TRBV19 and TRBJ2-4; no clear D. This CDR3 is built from 11 residues. The germline V and J ends were trimmed by 4 bases and 6 bases, with 4 bases remaining between them. The germline gives CDR1 LNHDA, CDR2 SQIVND (reference sequence). The whole variable domain, remainder taken from reference TRBV19 and TRBJ2-4, is DGGITQSPKYLFRKEGQNVTLSCEQNLNHDAMYWYRQDPGQGLRLIYYSQIVNDFQKGDIAEGYSVSREKKESFPLTVTSAQKNPTAFYLCASSTRNIQYFGAGTRLSVL.

This clonotype was detected ten times or more. The chain carries TRBV20-1 and TRBJ2-7; 8 bases map to TRBD2. V lost 5 bases, J lost 0 bases, and 9 bases stayed unmatched. Germline V gene data show CDR1 as DFQATT and CDR2 as SNEGSKA (reference sequence). The CDR3 totals 15 residues. The CDR3 is CSAERPAGASYEQYF. CDR3 nucleotide sequence: TGCAGTGCTGAGAGGCCAGCGGGGGCCTCCTACGAGCAGTACTTC.

Turning to this clonotype: This sequence may be a read error, since a much larger clone differs from it by one base. The chain is built from TRBV7-7 and TRBJ2-5, with D possibly called TRBD1 or TRBD2 (5 bases each). Germline lookup yields CDR1 SSHAT and CDR2 FNYEAQ (reference sequence). V was pared by 1 base and J by 1 base, with 13 bases between. The CDR3 sequence is 16 residues long. The CDR3 is CASSLGGAHLQETQYF. The CDR3 nucleotides are TGTGCCAGCAGCTTAGGAGGGGCCCATCTCCAAGAGACCCAGTACTTC.

CDR3 DNA: TGTGCCAGCAGTCCCGACAGGGAGGGGGATTCCGAGCAGTACTTC. This codes for CASSPDREGDSEQYF. This chain uses TRBV27 with TRBJ2-7; D possibly matches TRBD1 or TRBD2 (7 bases each). The CDR3 extends over 15 amino acids. In germline, CDR1 is MNHEY, CDR2 SMNVEV (reference sequence). Trimming stripped 5 bases from V and 6 bases from J, with 20 bases between.

This clonotype was recorded a few times. This chain links TRBV28 with TRBJ2-1; D may be TRBD2 (6 bases). Germline assignment: CDR1 MDHEN and CDR2 SYDVKM. The CDR3 sequence is 14 residues long. Trimming took 6 bases from V and 5 from J, leaving 14 bases between them. CDR3 DNA sequence: TGTGCCAGCAGACACCTCAGGGAGGACAATGAGCAGTTCTTC. Residues: CASRHLREDNEQFF.

This chain links TRBV2 with TRBJ2-3; D tentatively reads TRBD1 or TRBD2 (5 bases each). Germline CDR1 and CDR2: SNHLY and FYNNEI. The CDR3 sequence is 13 residues long. V lost 5 bases and J lost 3, with 9 bases in between. The CDR3 loop is CASSRDVTDTQYF. CDR3 in DNA: TGTGCCAGCAGTAGGGACGTAACAGATACGCAGTATTTT.

The chain employs TRBV5-1 and TRBJ2-6; 11 nucleotides align to TRBD1. V lost 4 bases and J lost 0; bases outside the gene matches: 6. CDR1 is SGHRS, CDR2 YFSETQ, per germline. The CDR3 is made up of 18 amino acids. CDR3 region: CASSLLGTGGSGANVLTF. As DNA, the CDR3 is TGCGCCAGCAGCCTCCTCGGGACAGGGGGCTCTGGGGCCAACGTCCTGACTTTC.

This clonotype occurred many times. This chain connects TRBV7-7 to TRBJ2-7; 8 nucleotides align to TRBD1. The CDR3 totals 15 residues. Germline V gene data show CDR1 as SSHAT and CDR2 as FNYEAQ (reference sequence). The CDR3 protein is CASRNTGGSSYEQYV. The CDR3 bases are TGTGCTAGCAGAAATACAGGGGGTAGCTCCTACGAGCAGTACGTC.

The gene calls are TRBV29-1 and TRBJ2-5; 9 bases agree with TRBD1. The CDR3 contains 17 residues. In germline, CDR1 is SQVTM, CDR2 ANQGSEA. V lost 3 bases, J lost 5 bases, and 16 bases stayed unmatched. CDR3 coding DNA: TGCAGCGTTGAGGGGAAACGGGGACAGGGACTTTGGGAGACCCAGTACTTC. The encoded protein is CSVEGKRGQGLWETQYF.

A few counts support this clonotype. The J gene is TRBJ1-2, the V gene TRBV20-1; tentative D call: TRBD1 (6 bases). Per germline, CDR1 DFQATT and CDR2 SNEGSKA (reference sequence). Trimming took 3 bases from V and 2 from J, leaving 10 bases between them. CDR3 length: 13 residues. CDR3 sequence reads: CSARGGANYGYTF. The CDR3 nucleotides read TGCAGTGCTAGGGGGGGCGCCAACTATGGCTACACCTTC.

This clonotype was counted a few times. J is TRBJ2-1 and V is TRBV11-2, with 12 nucleotides matching TRBD2. Trimming cost V 5 bases and J 6 bases; bases outside gene matches: 11. The CDR3 sequence is 17 residues long. The germline V gene encodes CDR1 SGHAT and CDR2 FQNNGV. The CDR3: CASSPRLAGESGNEQFF. CDR3 sequence (DNA): TGTGCCAGCAGCCCCCGACTAGCGGGGGAGTCTGGCAATGAGCAGTTCTTC.

The rearrangement joins TRBV7-9 to TRBJ1-1, with no clear D. The germline V and J ends were trimmed by 7 bases and 6 bases, with 15 bases remaining between them. Germline V gene lookup returns CDR1 SEHNR and CDR2 FQNEAQ (reference sequence). CDR3 size: 13 residues. The CDR3 is CASKKVQVAEAFF. The CDR3 nucleotides read TGTGCCAGCAAGAAGGTCCAGGTGGCTGAAGCTTTCTTT.